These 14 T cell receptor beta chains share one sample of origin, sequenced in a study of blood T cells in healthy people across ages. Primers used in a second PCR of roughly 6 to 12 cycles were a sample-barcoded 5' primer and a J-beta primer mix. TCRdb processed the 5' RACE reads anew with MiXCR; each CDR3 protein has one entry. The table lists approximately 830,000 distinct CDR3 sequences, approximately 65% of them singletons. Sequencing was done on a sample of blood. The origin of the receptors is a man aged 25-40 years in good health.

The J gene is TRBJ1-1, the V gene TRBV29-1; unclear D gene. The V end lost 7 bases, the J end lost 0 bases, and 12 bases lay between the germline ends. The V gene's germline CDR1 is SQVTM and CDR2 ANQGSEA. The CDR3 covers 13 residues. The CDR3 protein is CSGALRMNTEAFF. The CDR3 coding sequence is TGCAGCGGTGCTCTCAGGATGAACACTGAAGCTTTCTTT.

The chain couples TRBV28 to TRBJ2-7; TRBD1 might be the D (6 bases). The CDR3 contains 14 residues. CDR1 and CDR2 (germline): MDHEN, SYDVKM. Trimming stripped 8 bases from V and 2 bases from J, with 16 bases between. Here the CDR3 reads CASGRDIITYEQYF. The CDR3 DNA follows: TGTGCCAGCGGCCGGGACATAATTACCTACGAGCAGTACTTC.

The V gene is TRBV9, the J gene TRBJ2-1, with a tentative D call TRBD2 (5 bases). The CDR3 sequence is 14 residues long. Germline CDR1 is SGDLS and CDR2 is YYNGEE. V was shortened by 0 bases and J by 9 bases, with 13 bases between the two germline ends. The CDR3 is CASSVALLVAEQFF. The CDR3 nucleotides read TGTGCCAGCAGCGTAGCCCTACTAGTGGCTGAGCAGTTCTTC.

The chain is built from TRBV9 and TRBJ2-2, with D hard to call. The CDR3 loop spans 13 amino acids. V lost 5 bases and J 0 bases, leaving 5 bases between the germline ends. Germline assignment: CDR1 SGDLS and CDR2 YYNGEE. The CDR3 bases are TGTGCCAGCAGTTTTCCGAACACCGGGGAGCTGTTTTTT. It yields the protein CASSFPNTGELFF.

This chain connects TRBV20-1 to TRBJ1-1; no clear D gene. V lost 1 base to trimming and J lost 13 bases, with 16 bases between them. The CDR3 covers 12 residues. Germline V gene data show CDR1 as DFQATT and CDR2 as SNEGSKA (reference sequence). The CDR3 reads CSARAGITEGFF. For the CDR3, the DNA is TGCAGTGCTAGAGCCGGGATCACCGAGGGTTTCTTT.

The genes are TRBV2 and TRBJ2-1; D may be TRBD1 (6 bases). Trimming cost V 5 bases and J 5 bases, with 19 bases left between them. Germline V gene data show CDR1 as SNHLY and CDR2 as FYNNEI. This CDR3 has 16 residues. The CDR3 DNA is TGTGCCAGCAGTTTGCCGACAGGAACTAGAAACAATGAGCAGTTCTTC. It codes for CASSLPTGTRNNEQFF.

The CDR3, as DNA: TGTGCCAGCAGCTCCCGGGGGGGTTCCACCTACGAGCAGTACTTC. It is translated as CASSSRGGSTYEQYF. V and J are TRBV4-2 and TRBJ2-5; 8 positions agree with TRBD2. The J call is doubtful: the DNA matches TRBJ2-7 better. The germline CDR1 and CDR2 sequences are LGHNA and YNFKEQ. This CDR3 is built from 15 residues.

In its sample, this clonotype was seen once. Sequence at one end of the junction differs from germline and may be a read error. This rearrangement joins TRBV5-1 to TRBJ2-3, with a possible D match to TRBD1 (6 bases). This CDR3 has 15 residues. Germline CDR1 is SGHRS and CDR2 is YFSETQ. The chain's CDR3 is CASTFTGHATDTQYF. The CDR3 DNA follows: TGCGCTAGCACCTTCACGGGACACGCCACAGATACGCAGTATTTT.

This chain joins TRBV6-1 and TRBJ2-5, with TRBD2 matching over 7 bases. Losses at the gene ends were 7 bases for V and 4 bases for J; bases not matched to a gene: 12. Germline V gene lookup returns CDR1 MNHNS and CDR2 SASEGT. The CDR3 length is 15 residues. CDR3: CASTSLGGVPETQYF. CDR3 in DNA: TGTGCCAGCACTTCCTTGGGGGGGGTCCCAGAGACCCAGTACTTC.

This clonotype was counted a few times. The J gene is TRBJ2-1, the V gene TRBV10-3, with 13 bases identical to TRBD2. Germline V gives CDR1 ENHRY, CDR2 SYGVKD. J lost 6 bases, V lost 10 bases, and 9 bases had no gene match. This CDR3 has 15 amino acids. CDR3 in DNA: TGTGCCACGAAGGGGGGGACTAGCGGGGCCAATGAGCAGTTCTTC. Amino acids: CATKGGTSGANEQFF.

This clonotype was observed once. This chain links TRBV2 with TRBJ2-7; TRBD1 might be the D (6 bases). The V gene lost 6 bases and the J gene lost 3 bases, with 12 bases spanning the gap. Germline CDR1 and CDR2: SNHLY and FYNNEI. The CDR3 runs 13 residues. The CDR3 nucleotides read TGTGCCAGCAGGGGACATGGGAGCTACGAGCAGTACTTC. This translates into CASRGHGSYEQYF.

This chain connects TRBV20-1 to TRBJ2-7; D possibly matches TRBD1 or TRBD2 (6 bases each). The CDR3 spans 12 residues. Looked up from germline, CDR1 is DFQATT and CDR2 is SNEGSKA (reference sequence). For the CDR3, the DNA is TGCAGCGCCACTGGGGGGCCCTACGAGCAGTACTTC. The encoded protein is CSATGGPYEQYF.

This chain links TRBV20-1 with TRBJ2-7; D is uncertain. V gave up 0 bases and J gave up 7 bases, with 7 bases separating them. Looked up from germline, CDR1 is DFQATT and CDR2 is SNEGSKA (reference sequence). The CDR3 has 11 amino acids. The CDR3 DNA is TGCAGTGCTAGAGAGGATAAAGAGCAGTACTTC. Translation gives CSAREDKEQYF.

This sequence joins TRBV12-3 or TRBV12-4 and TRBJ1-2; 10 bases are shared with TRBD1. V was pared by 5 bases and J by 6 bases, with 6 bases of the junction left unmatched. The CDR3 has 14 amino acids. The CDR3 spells CASSRRQGADGYTF. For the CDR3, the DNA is TGTGCCAGCAGTCGCCGACAGGGGGCGGATGGCTACACCTTC.